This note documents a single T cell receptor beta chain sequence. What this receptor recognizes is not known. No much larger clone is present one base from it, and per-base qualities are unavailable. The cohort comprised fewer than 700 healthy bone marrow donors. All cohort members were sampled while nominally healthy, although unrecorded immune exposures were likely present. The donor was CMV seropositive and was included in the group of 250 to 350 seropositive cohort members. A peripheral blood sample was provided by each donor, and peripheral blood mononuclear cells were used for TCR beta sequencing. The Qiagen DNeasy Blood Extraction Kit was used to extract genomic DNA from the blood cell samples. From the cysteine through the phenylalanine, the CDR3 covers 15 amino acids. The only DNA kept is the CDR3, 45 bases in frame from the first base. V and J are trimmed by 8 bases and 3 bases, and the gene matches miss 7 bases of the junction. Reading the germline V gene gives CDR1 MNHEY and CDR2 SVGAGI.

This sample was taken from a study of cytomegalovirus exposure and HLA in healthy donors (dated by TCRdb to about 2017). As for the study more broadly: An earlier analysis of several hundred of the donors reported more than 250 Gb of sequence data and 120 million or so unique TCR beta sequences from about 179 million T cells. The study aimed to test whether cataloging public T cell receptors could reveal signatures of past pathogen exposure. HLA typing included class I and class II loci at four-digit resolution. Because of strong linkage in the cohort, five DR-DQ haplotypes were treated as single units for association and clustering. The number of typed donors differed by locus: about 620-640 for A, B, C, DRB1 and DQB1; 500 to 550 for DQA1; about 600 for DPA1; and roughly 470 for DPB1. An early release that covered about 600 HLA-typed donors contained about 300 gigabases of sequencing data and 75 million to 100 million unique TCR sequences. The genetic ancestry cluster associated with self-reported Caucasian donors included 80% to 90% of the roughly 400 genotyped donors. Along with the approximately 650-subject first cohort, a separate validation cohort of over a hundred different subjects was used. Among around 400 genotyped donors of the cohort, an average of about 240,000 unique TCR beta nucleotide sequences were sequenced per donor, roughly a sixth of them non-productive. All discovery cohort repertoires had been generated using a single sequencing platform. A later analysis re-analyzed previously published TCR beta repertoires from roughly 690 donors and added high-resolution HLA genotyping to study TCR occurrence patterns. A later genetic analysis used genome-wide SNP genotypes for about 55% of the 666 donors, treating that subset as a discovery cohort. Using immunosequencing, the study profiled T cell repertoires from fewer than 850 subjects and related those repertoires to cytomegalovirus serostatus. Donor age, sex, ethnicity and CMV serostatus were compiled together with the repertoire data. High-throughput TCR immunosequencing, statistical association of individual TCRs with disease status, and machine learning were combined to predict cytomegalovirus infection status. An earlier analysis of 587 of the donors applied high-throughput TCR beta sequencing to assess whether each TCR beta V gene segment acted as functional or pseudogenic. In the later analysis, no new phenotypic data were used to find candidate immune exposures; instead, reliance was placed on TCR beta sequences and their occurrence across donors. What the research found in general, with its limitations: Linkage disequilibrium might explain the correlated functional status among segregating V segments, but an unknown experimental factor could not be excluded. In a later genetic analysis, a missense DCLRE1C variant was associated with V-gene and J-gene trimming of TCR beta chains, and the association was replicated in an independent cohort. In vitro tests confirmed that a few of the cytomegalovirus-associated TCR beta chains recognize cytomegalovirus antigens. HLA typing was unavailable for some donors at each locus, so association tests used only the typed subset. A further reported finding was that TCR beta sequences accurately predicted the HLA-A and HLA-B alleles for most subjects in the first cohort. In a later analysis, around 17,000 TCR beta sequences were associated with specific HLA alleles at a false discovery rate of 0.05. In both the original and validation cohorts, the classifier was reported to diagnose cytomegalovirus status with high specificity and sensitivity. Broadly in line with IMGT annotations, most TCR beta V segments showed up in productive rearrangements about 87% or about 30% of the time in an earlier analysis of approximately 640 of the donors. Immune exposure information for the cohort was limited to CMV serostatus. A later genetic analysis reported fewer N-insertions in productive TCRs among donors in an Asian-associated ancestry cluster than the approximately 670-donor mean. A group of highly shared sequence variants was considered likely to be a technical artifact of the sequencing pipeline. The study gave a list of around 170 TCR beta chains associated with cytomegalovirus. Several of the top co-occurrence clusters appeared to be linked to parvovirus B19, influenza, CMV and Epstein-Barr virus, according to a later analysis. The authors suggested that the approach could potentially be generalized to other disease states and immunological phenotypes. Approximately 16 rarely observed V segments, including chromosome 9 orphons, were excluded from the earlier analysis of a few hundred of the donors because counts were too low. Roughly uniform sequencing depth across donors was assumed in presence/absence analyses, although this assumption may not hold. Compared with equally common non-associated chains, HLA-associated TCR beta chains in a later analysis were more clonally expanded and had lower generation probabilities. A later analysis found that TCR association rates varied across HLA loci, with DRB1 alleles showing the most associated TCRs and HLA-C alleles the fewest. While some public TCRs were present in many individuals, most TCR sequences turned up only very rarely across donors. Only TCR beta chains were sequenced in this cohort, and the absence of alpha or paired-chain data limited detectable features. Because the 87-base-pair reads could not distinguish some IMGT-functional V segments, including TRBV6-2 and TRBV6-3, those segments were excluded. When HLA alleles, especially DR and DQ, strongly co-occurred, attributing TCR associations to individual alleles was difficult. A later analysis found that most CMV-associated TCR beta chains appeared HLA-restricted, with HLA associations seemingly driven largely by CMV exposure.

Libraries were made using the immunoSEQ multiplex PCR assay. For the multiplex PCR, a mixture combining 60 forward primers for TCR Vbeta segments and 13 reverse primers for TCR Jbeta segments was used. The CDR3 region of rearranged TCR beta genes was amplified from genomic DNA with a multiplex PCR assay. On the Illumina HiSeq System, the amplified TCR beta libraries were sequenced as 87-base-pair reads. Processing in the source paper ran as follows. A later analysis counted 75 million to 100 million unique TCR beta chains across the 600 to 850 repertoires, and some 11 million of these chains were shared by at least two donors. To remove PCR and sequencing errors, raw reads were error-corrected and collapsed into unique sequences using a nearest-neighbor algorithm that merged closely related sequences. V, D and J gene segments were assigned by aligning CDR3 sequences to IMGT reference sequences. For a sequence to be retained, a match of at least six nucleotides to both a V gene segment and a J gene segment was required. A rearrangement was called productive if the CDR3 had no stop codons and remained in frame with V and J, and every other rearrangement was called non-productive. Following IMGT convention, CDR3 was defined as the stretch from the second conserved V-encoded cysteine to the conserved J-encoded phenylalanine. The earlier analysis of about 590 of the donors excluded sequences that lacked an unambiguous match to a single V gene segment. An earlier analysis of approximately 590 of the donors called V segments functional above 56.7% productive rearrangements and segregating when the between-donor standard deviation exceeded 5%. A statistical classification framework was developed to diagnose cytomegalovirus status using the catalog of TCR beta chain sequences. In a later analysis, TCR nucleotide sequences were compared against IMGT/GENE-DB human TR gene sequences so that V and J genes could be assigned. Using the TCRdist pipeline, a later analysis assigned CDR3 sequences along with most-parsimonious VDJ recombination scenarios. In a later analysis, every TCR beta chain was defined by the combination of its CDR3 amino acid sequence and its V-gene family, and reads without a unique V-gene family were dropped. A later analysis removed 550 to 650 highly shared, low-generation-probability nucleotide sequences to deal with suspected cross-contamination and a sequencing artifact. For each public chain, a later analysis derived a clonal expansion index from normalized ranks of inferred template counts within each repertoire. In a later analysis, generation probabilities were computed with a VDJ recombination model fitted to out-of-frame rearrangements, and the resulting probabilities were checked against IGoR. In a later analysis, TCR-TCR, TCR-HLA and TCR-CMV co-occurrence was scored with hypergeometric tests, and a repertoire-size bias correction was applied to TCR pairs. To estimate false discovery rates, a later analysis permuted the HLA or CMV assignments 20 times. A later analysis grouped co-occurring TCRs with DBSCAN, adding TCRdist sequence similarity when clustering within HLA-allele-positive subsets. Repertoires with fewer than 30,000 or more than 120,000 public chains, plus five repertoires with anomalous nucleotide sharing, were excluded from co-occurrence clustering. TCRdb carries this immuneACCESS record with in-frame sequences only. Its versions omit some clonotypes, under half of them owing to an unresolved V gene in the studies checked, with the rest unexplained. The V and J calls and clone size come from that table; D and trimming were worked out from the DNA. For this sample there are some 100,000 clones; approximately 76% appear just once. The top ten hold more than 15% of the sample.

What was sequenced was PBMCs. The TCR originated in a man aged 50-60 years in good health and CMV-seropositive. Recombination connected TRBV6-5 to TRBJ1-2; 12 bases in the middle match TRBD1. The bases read TGTGCCAGCTGGGGACAGGGGGCATCTCACTATGGCTACACCTTC. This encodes CASWGQGASHYGYTF.